This T cell receptor (beta chain) was observed in a study of cytomegalovirus exposure and HLA in healthy donors (TCRdb year 2017). Turning to the overall study: According to a later analysis, the roughly 120 validation repertoires were produced on the same platform as the roughly 600 repertoires of the first cohort. The study was designed to test whether signatures of past pathogen exposure could be identified by cataloging public T cell receptors. Along with the roughly 670-subject first cohort, a separate validation cohort of about 110 different subjects was used. To predict cytomegalovirus infection status, the study combined high-throughput TCR immunosequencing, statistical association of individual TCRs with disease status, and machine learning. The paper as a whole reports these results and caveats: The validation cohort had no HLA typing available for a later analysis, so co-occurrence within that cohort was assessed over all 130 or so repertoires. Across donors, most TCR sequences were observed very rarely, whereas some public TCRs were present in many individuals. The authors suggested that the approach could potentially be generalized to other disease states and immunological phenotypes. In vitro tests confirmed that a few of the cytomegalovirus-associated TCR beta chains recognize cytomegalovirus antigens. A later analysis found that TCRs clustered in the first cohort also tended to co-occur in the roughly 120 validation repertoires, with just under 95% of cluster scores above 0. A total of fewer than 200 TCR beta chains were listed by the study as associated with cytomegalovirus. The classifier was reported to diagnose cytomegalovirus status with high specificity and sensitivity in both the original cohort and the validation cohort.

Preparation of the library involved the immunoSEQ multiplex PCR assay. Per the original workflow: A statistical classification framework was built for diagnosing cytomegalovirus status from the catalog of TCR beta chain sequences. In its TCRdb copy, this immuneACCESS table keeps in-frame sequences only and misses some clones. Where compared with another copy, unresolved V genes explain less than half of these, and the others have no known cause. Clone size and V and J calls were adopted from that table, with D and trimming inferred from the DNA. The sample table records roughly 64,000 clones; 90% to 95% of these occur just once. In total, the top ten clones hold almost 6% of the sample. Germline trimming: 2 bases from V, 0 bases from J; junction bases outside gene matches: 7. The CDR3, cysteine through phenylalanine, is 17 amino acids long. Only the CDR3 DNA is retained, 51 bases long and in frame from the first base. The germline V gene supplies CDR1 SGHTA and CDR2 FQGTGA.

Notes on this clone: The target of this receptor is not known. No much larger clonotype is one base removed from it; base qualities were not supplied.

The donors were included in the validation cohort of 120 subjects, a group kept apart from the 666-subject first cohort. The V gene is TRBV7-3 and the J gene is TRBJ2-3; a stretch of 8 junction bases matches TRBD2. Sequenced material: PBMCs. The TCR sequence derives from a woman between 18 and 29 years old in good health and CMV-seropositive. The nucleotide sequence reads TGTGCCAGCAGCTTATATGCTAGCGGGCCGAGCACAGATACGCAGTATTTT. The translation is CASSLYASGPSTDTQYF.